Below, one T cell receptor beta chain is given with its context. Its target is unknown. V gave up 6 bases and J gave up 4 bases, with 14 bases separating them. The CDR3 has 14 residues. The germline CDR1 and CDR2 sequences are SGHKS and YYEKEE (reference sequence). This specimen comes from a study of response to subunit inactivated influenza vaccine. Study-level points and caveats: The study's authors posited that every seasonal influenza vaccination enlists few new T cells.

TCRdb fed the RT-PCR reads into MiXCR, producing one record per CDR3 protein. This table has a few hundred thousand distinct CDR3 sequences, 13% to 15% appearing once. This chain connects TRBV5-5 to TRBJ2-1, with D tentatively TRBD1 (7 bases). The sequence came from a man over 45 who received an inactivated influenza vaccine. Here the sequenced sample was PBMCs from blood, taken about 11 days after vaccination. The CDR3, as DNA: TGTGCCAGCAAACGGGACAGCGGGTACAATGAGCAGTTCTTC. Its protein is CASKRDSGYNEQFF. The variable domain in full, completed from reference TRBV5-5 and TRBJ2-1, reads DAGVTQSPTHLIKTRGQQVTLRCSPISGHKSVSWYQQVLGQGPQFIFQYYEKEERGRGNFPDRFSARQFPNYSSELNVNALLLGDSALYLCASKRDSGYNEQFFGPGTRLTVL.